The next 7 T cell receptor beta chains were all read from a single sample in a study of T cell clones after liver transplantation. Some clones are missing from TCRdb's copy, which holds only in-frame ones; the method was immunoSEQ multiplex PCR. The repertoire consists of around 51,000 clones, with approximately 87% occurring once and the leading ten covering 13% to 15%. Material: CD8+ T cells from blood, obtained 12 months after liver transplant. The source is a human patient who received a liver transplant. Part of the T cells may come from the graft donor.

The chain is built from TRBV15 and TRBJ2-3; 8 positions match TRBD1. The ends lost 5 bases at V and 3 bases at J; junction bases unmatched: 13. Germline V gene sequence: CDR1 LNHNV, CDR2 YYDKDF (reference sequence). The length of the CDR3 is 17 residues. CDR3 amino acids: CATSPEFDRGGTDTQYF. CDR3 in DNA: TGTGCCACCAGCCCCGAATTTGACAGGGGTGGAACAGATACGCAGTATTTT.

This clone was recorded only once. The chain is built from TRBV9 and TRBJ2-7; a possible D gene is TRBD2 (6 bases). Germline assignment: CDR1 SGDLS and CDR2 YYNGEE. The CDR3 runs 15 residues. Trimming pared 0 bases from V and 1 base from J, leaving 11 bases between. In DNA form, the CDR3 reads TGTGCCAGCAGCGTAGGGACTACTCCATCCTACGAGCAGTACTTC. Its translation: CASSVGTTPSYEQYF.

This CDR3 reads CSFRGQTGGRNEQFF. The CDR3 nucleotides read TGCAGCTTTCGAGGACAGACAGGGGGCAGGAATGAGCAGTTCTTC. The rearrangement uses TRBV29-1 and TRBJ2-1, with 10 nucleotides matching TRBD1. The V segment lost 8 bases and the J segment 7 bases; nucleotides outside the gene matches: 14. The CDR3 sequence is 15 residues long. Germline V gene lookup returns CDR1 SQVTM and CDR2 ANQGSEA.

The chain carries TRBV5-1 and TRBJ2-7; 7 bases fit TRBD1. Germline CDR1 SGHRS, CDR2 YFSETQ. The CDR3 has 15 residues. The V gene end was trimmed by 4 bases and the J gene end by 0 bases; junction bases not matched to a gene: 7. The CDR3 DNA follows: TGCGCCAGCAGCCAGGGACAGTTCGACTCCTACGAGCAGTACTTC. As protein: CASSQGQFDSYEQYF.

V usage is TRBV14 and J usage is TRBJ1-2, with 12 bases aligning to TRBD1. The germline V gene encodes CDR1 SGHDN and CDR2 FVKESK. Losses at the gene ends were 4 bases for V and 3 bases for J; bases not matched to a gene: 3. The length of the CDR3 is 15 residues. The CDR3 DNA follows: TGTGCCAGCAGCCGTGGGACAGGGGGCTACTATGGCTACACCTTC. Its translation: CASSRGTGGYYGYTF.

CDR3 region: CASSDRAGDLLDNEQFF. The CDR3 DNA sequence: TGTGCCAGCAGTGATCGAGCGGGAGACTTACTTGACAATGAGCAGTTCTTC. V is TRBV6-1 and J is TRBJ2-1; 8 bases line up with TRBD2. V was clipped by 3 bases and J by 5 bases; unmatched bases: 12. Per germline, CDR1 MNHNS and CDR2 SASEGT. The CDR3 has 17 residues.

The chain joins TRBV7-9 to TRBJ2-1; the match to TRBD2 covers 7 bases. This CDR3 comprises 15 residues. Germline CDR1 reads SEHNR; CDR2 reads FQNEAQ (reference sequence). J was trimmed by 4 bases and V by 1 base; bases with no gene match: 4. CDR3 sequence (DNA): TGTGCCAGCAGCTTAGGACTAGCTCCGTACAATGAGCAGTTCTTC. Translating it yields CASSLGLAPYNEQFF.